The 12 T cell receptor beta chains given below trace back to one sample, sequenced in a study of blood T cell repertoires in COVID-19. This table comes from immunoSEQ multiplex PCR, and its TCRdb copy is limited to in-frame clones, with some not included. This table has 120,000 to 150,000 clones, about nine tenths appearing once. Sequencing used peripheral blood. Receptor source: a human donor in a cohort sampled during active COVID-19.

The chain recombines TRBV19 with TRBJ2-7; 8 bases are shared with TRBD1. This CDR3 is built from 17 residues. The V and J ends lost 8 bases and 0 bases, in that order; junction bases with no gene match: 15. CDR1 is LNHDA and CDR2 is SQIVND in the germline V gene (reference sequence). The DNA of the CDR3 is TGTGCCAGTTCAGTGATTGGGACAGGTTCCAGCTCCTACGAGCAGTACTTC. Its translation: CASSVIGTGSSSYEQYF.

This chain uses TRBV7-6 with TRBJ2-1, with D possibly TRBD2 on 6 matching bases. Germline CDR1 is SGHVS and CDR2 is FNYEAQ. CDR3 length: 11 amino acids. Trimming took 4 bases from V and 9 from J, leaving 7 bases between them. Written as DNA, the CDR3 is TGTGCCAGCAGCTCCGGGGGTGAGCAGTTCTTC. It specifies CASSSGGEQFF.

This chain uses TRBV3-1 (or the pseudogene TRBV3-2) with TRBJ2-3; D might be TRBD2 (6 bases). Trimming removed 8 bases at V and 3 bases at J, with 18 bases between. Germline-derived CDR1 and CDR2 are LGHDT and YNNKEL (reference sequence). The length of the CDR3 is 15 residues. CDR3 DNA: TGTGCCAGCTCGGGACTCCCGGGGGAGACAGATACGCAGTATTTT. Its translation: CASSGLPGETDTQYF.

Written as DNA, the CDR3 is TGCGCCAGCAGGCAAGGACAGGGGGTTCAGCCCCAGCATTTT. This sequence encodes CASRQGQGVQPQHF. The rearrangement joins TRBV10-1 to TRBJ1-5, with 10 bases identical to TRBD1. The V and J ends lost 6 bases and 6 bases, in that order; junction bases with no gene match: 5. The CDR3 spans 14 residues. Germline CDR1 and CDR2: WNHNN and SYGVQD (reference sequence).

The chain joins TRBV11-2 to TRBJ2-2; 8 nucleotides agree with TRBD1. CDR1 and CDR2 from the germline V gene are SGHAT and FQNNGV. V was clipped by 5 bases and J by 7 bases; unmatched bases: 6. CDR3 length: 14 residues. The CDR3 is CASSGQGTGGELFF. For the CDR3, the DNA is TGTGCCAGCAGCGGACAGGGAACTGGCGGGGAGCTGTTTTTT.

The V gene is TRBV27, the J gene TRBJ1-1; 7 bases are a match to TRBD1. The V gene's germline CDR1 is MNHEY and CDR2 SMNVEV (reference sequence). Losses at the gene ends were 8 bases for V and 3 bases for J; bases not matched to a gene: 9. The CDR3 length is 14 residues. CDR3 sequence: CASARQGRYTEAFF. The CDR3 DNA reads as TGTGCCAGCGCTCGACAGGGTCGTTACACTGAAGCTTTCTTT.

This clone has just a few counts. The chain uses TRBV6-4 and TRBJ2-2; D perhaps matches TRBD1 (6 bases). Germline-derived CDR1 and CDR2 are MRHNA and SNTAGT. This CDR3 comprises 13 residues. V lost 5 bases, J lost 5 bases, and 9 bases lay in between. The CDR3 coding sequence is TGTGCCAGCAGTCAGCAGGGGACCGGGGAGCTGTTTTTT. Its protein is CASSQQGTGELFF.

The CDR3 sequence is CATSDRTGGGGTQYF. DNA for the CDR3: TGTGCCACCAGTGACCGAACAGGGGGCGGGGGTACGCAGTATTTT. The rearrangement links TRBV24-1 to TRBJ2-3; 9 bases are shared with TRBD1. Germline V gene lookup returns CDR1 KGHDR and CDR2 SFDVKD. This CDR3 comprises 15 residues. V lost 4 bases to trimming and J lost 8 bases; unmatched junction nucleotides: 9.

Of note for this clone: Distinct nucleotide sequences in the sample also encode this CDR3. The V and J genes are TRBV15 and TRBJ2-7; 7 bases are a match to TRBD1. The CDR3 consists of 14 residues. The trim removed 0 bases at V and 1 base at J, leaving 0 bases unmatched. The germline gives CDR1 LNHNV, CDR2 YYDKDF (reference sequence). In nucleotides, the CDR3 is TGTGCCACCAGCAGAGACAGGGGGTCCTACGAGCAGTACTTC. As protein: CATSRDRGSYEQYF. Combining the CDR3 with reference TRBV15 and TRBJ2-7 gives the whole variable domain DAMVIQNPRYQVTQFGKPVTLSCSQTLNHNVMYWYQQKSSQAPKLLFHYYDKDFNNEADTPDNFQSRRPNTSFCFLDIRSPGLGDTAMYLCATSRDRGSYEQYFGPGTRLTVT.

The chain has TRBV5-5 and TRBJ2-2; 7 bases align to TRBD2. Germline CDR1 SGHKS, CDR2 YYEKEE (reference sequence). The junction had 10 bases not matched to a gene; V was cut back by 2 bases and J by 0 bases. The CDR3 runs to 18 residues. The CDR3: CASSFRLAWPANTGELFF. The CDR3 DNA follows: TGTGCCAGCAGCTTTAGACTAGCTTGGCCCGCGAACACCGGGGAGCTGTTTTTT.

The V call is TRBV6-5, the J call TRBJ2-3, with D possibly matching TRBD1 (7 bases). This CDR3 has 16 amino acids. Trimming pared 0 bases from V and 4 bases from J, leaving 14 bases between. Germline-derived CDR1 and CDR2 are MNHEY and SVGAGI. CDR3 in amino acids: CASSYSLGGGPDTQYF. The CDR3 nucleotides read TGTGCCAGCAGTTACTCTTTAGGAGGGGGCCCAGATACGCAGTATTTT.

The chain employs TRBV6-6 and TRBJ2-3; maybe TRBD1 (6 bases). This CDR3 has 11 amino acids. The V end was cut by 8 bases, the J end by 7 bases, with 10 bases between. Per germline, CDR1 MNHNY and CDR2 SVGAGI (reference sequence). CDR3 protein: CASGGPHTQYF. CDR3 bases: TGTGCCAGCGGGGGCCCCCATACGCAGTATTTT.